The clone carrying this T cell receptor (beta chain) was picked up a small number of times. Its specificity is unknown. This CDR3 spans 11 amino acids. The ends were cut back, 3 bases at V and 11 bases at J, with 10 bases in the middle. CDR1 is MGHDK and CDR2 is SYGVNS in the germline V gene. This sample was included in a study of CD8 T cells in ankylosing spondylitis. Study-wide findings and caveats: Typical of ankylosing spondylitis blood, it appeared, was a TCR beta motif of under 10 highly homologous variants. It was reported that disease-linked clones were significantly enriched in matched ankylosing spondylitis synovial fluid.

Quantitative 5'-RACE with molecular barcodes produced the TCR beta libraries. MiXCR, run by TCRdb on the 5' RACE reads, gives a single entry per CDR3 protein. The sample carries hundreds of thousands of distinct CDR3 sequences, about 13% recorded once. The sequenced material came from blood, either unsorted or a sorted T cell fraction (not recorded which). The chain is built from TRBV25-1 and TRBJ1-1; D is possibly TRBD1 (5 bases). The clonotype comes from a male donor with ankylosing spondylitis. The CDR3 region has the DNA TGTGCCAGCAGTGAGGGGGGGAGGGCTTTCTTT. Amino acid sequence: CASSEGGRAFF.